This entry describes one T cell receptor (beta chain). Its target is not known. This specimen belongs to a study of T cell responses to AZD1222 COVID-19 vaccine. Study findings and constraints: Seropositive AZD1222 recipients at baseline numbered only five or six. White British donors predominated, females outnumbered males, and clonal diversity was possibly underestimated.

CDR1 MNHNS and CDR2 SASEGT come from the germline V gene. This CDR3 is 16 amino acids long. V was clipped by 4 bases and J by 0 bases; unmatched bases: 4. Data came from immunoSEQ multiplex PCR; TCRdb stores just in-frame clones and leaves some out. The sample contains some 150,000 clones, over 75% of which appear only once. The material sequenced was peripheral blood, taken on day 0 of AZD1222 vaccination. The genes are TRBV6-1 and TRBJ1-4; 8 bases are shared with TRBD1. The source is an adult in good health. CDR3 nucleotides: TGTGCCAGCAGTGTGGACAGGGCGGCAACTAATGAAAAACTGTTTTTT. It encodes CASSVDRAATNEKLFF.